These 13 T cell receptor beta chains share one sample of origin, sequenced in a study of blood T cell repertoires in COVID-19 (dated by TCRdb to 2018 to 2020). Library method: the immunoSEQ multiplex PCR assay. TCRdb took this table from immuneACCESS and kept in-frame rearrangements with V and J called. Such tables lack part of the clones; where checked against another copy, unresolved V genes explain under half of the gap, and the rest is unexplained. The sample includes 200,000 to 250,000 clones, with around 90% observed a single time. The biggest ten clones account for 7.1% of the sample. Material: peripheral blood. These receptors were obtained from a woman aged 65 to 85 with active or convalescent COVID-19.

Only a few counts were recorded for this clone. Other DNA sequences from this sample encode an identical CDR3 as well. The chain couples TRBV18 to TRBJ2-2, with D unclear. Germline lookup yields CDR1 KGHSH and CDR2 LQKENI. Between the trimmed V and J ends, which lost 0 bases and 6 bases, there was a span of 5 bases. CDR3 length equals 13 residues. CDR3 coding DNA: TGTGCCAGCTCACCACCTTTATCCGGGGAGCTGTTTTTT. It yields the protein CASSPPLSGELFF.

The genes are TRBV18 and TRBJ2-2, with TRBD1 matching over 8 bases. CDR3 size: 15 residues. Germline lookup yields CDR1 KGHSH and CDR2 LQKENI. J gave up 4 bases and V 1 base, and 2 bases lay outside the gene matches. CDR3 DNA sequence: TGTGCCAGCTCACCACGGACAGGGAGCACCGGGGAGCTGTTTTTT. It translates to CASSPRTGSTGELFF.

The chain employs TRBV10-3 and TRBJ1-3, with TRBD1 identical over 8 bases. With V trimmed by 7 bases and J by 2 bases, 19 bases remained unmatched. Germline V gene sequence: CDR1 ENHRY, CDR2 SYGVKD. The CDR3 length is 19 residues. CDR3 loop: CAIKPGQAYSYGPGNTIYF. The CDR3 DNA sequence: TGTGCCATCAAACCGGGACAGGCCTACTCATATGGCCCTGGAAACACCATATATTTT.

This clone was counted a single time. The chain couples TRBV3-1 (or the pseudogene TRBV3-2) to TRBJ2-2, with 8 bases matching TRBD1. Per germline, CDR1 LGHDT and CDR2 YNNKEL (reference sequence). J was trimmed by 6 bases and V by 5 bases; bases with no gene match: 17. The CDR3 is 18 amino acids. The CDR3 sequence is CASSTRQGKRYLAGELFF. The CDR3, as DNA: TGTGCCAGCAGCACCCGACAGGGGAAACGGTATCTAGCCGGGGAGCTGTTTTTT.

As DNA, the CDR3 is TGTGCCAGCAGTGGGGGACAGGGGGTTGGTGGTATAAAGACTGAAGCTTTCTTT. Translating gives CASSGGQGVGGIKTEAFF. V gene TRBV27 combines with J gene TRBJ1-1; the match to TRBD1 covers 11 bases. Germline CDR1 MNHEY, CDR2 SMNVEV (reference sequence). With 5 bases clipped from V and 5 bases from J, the junction kept 16 bases outside the gene matches. This CDR3 has 18 amino acids.

The V and J genes are TRBV4-1 and TRBJ1-1, with 8 bases aligning to TRBD1. Germline CDR1 is MGHRA and CDR2 is YSYEKL. Trimming cost V 0 bases and J 4 bases; bases outside gene matches: 13. This CDR3 is built from 18 residues. The CDR3 DNA reads TGCGCCAGCAGCCAAGAGTCGCAGGGGGCGGTTTTGTTCACTGAAGCTTTCTTT. The encoded protein is CASSQESQGAVLFTEAFF.

This chain joins TRBV19 and TRBJ1-5, with 8 bases fitting TRBD1. Germline loops: CDR1 LNHDA, CDR2 SQIVND (reference sequence). Trimming took 5 bases from V and 1 from J; bases not matched to a gene: 7. The CDR3 extends over 16 amino acids. The CDR3 DNA is TGTGCCAGTAGTGACCAGGGGGCAGGGAGCAATCAGCCCCAGCATTTT. This sequence encodes CASSDQGAGSNQPQHF.

The gene calls are TRBV5-1 and TRBJ2-1, with D hard to call. Germline CDR1 SGHRS, CDR2 YFSETQ. V was clipped by 7 bases and J by 14 bases, with 22 bases between them. CDR3 length: 13 residues. CDR3 loop: CASRPGVLDVEFF. CDR3 sequence (DNA): TGCGCCAGCCGGCCCGGAGTTTTGGATGTGGAGTTCTTC.

The gene calls are TRBV4-2 and TRBJ1-2; the D gene is possibly TRBD1 (6 bases). V lost 1 base and J lost 8, with 11 bases in between. Looked up from germline, CDR1 is LGHNA and CDR2 is YNFKEQ. This CDR3 region has 13 residues. In DNA, the CDR3 is TGTGCCAGCAGCCAAGTGACAGGCGGGGGCTACACCTTC. This translates into CASSQVTGGGYTF.

V usage is TRBV6-5 and J usage is TRBJ1-1, with TRBD1 as a possible D gene (5 bases). The CDR3 sequence is 16 residues long. The V end was cut by 0 bases, the J end by 4 bases, with 15 bases between. Per the germline V gene, CDR1 is MNHEY and CDR2 is SVGAGI. Written as DNA, the CDR3 is TGTGCCAGCAGTTACTCAAGGGGTGGGATGGGCACTGAAGCTTTCTTT. Protein sequence: CASSYSRGGMGTEAFF.

The chain uses TRBV5-4 and TRBJ1-1; TRBD1 aligns across 10 bases. The CDR3 length is 15 residues. The V and J ends lost 4 bases and 3 bases, in that order; junction bases with no gene match: 6. The V gene's germline CDR1 is SGHNT and CDR2 YYREEE (reference sequence). The CDR3 region is CASSGGQGLDTEAFF. In DNA, the CDR3 is TGTGCCAGCAGCGGGGGACAGGGGTTGGACACTGAAGCTTTCTTT.

This chain links TRBV11-3 with TRBJ2-2; 8 nucleotides match TRBD1. Germline V gene lookup returns CDR1 SGHNT and CDR2 YENEEA. This CDR3 contains 16 residues. Losses at the gene ends were 4 bases for V and 4 bases for J; bases not matched to a gene: 8. The DNA of the CDR3 is TGTGCCAGCAGCTACCGACAGGGGCTTACCACCGGGGAGCTGTTTTTT. Amino acid sequence: CASSYRQGLTTGELFF.

J is TRBJ2-1 and V is TRBV4-3, with D possibly being TRBD2 (6 bases). The CDR3 sequence is 16 residues long. Per the germline V gene, CDR1 is LGHNA and CDR2 is YSLEER. Deletions cut 3 bases from V and 6 bases from J, with 18 bases between. Here the CDR3 reads CASSQGRGLAFNEQFF. The CDR3 DNA follows: TGCGCCAGCAGCCAGGGAAGAGGTCTAGCGTTCAATGAGCAGTTCTTC.